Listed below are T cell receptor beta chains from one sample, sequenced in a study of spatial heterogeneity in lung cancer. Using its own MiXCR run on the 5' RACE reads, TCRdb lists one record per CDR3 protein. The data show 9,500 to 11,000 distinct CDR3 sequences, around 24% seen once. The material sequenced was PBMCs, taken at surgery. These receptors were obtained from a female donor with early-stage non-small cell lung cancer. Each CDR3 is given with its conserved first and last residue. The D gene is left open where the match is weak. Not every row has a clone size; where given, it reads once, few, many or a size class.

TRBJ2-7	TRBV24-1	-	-	TGTGCCACGAGCACAGGGCCCTACTACGAGCAGTACTTC	CATSTGPYYEQYF
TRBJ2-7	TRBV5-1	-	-	TGCGCCAGCAGCCCCCAACCGGGAGCGAACTCCTACGAGCAGTACTTC	CASSPQPGANSYEQYF
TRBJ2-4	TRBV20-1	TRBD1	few	TGCAGTGCAGGGGACAGGGAAATAGCCAAAAACATTCAGTACTTC	CSAGDREIAKNIQYF
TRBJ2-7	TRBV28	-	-	TGTGCCAGCAGCGGACGGCCTTCCTACGAGCAGTACTTC	CASSGRPSYEQYF
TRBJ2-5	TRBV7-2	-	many	TGTGCCAGCAGCATAAACAGGGGAGGGGAGACCCAGTACTTC	CASSINRGGETQYF
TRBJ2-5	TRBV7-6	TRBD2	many	TGTGCCAGCAGCTTAAGGTATAGCGGGAGTTCGGAGACCCAGTACTTC	CASSLRYSGSSETQYF
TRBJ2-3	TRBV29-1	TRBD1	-	TGCAGCGTTGATGACAGGGGTACAGATACGCAGTATTTT	CSVDDRGTDTQYF
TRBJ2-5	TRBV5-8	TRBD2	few	TGTGCCAGCAGCCCCGGGACTAGCGGGAGGGAAGAGACCCAGTACTTC	CASSPGTSGREETQYF
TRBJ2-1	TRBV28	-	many	TGTGCCAGCAGTTTAGGGGTGGGTGGAGGTGAGCAGTTCTTC	CASSLGVGGGEQFF
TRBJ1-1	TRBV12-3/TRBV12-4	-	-	TGTGCCAGCAGCTGGACAGCGAACACTGAAGCTTTCTTT	CASSWTANTEAFF
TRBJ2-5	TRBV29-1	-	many	TGCAGCGTGCTGACAGCCCAAGAGACCCAGTACTTC	CSVLTAQETQYF
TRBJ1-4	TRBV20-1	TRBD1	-	TGCAGTGCCGCGGGACAGGGAGATGAAAAACTGTTTTTT	CSAAGQGDEKLFF
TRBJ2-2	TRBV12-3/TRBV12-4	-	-	TGTGCCAGCGACTGGAACACCGGGGAGCTGTTTTTT	CASDWNTGELFF
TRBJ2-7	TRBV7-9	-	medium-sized	TGTGCCAGCAGCAGGGACACCCAATACGAGCAGTACTTC	CASSRDTQYEQYF
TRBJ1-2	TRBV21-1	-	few	TGTGCCAGCGCCATCATGGGTGTAAAACAGTATGGCTACACCTTC	CASAIMGVKQYGYTF
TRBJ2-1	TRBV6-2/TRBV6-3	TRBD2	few	TGTGCCAGCAGCCGCCCTGGACTAGCGGGATTCGATGAGCAGTTCTTC	CASSRPGLAGFDEQFF
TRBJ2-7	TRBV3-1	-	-	TGTGCCAGCAGCCAAGAATCACGCGAGCAGTACTTC	CASSQESREQYF
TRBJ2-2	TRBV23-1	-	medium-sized	TGCGCCAGCAGTCAAGGGTGGAACACCGGGGAGCTGTTTTTT	CASSQGWNTGELFF
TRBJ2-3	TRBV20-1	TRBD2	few	TGCAGTGCTAGTCAATCAGCGGGACTAGCGGAGCCAGATACGCAGTATTTT	CSASQSAGLAEPDTQYF
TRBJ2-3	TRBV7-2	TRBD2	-	TGTGCCAGCAGCTTAGAGCGGGGCCGCACAGATACGCAGTATTTT	CASSLERGRTDTQYF
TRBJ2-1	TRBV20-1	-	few	TGCAGTCCCTCACATGAGCAGTTCTTC	CSPSHEQFF
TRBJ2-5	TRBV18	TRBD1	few	TGTGCCAGCTCACCTAGGGACAGGATGGAAGAGACCCAGTACTTC	CASSPRDRMEETQYF
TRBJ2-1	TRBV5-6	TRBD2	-	TGTGCCAGCAGCGTATTGACTAGCGGGAGCTATGAGCAGTTCTTC	CASSVLTSGSYEQFF
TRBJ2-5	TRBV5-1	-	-	TGCGCCAGCAGCATGCTAGGTCAGCAAGAGACCCAGTACTTC	CASSMLGQQETQYF
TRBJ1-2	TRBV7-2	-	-	TGTGCCAGCAGCTTATTAGCCAGTGCCTATGGCTACACCTTC	CASSLLASAYGYTF
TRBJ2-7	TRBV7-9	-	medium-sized	TGTGCCAGCAGCCAAGGACTCGGCTCCTACGAGCAGTACTTC	CASSQGLGSYEQYF
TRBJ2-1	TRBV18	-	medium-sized	TGTGCCAGCTCACTCCCAAACGAGGGGGCCTACAATGAGCAGTTCTTC	CASSLPNEGAYNEQFF
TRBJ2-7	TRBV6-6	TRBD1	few	TGTGCCAGCAGGGACTCTCCCGGGGGACAGGGCACGCACGAGCAGTACTTC	CASRDSPGGQGTHEQYF
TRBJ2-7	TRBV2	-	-	TGTGCCAGCAGAGGTTTTGAAGGGCAATTCTACGAGCAGTACTTC	CASRGFEGQFYEQYF
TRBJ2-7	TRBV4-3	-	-	TGCGCCAGCAGCCAGCAACAGGGCTACGAGCAGTACTTC	CASSQQQGYEQYF
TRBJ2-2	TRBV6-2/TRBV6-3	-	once	TGTGCCAGCAGTTACCCGAACAAGCCGGGGACACAGAACACCGGGGAGCTGTTTTTT	CASSYPNKPGTQNTGELFF
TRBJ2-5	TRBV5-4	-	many	TGTGCCAGCAGCTTGGGCACGGATCCGGGGAAGACCCAGTACTTC	CASSLGTDPGKTQYF
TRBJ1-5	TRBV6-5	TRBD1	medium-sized	TGTGCCAGCAGCCCCCTGCAGGGGGGCAATCAGCCCCAGCATTTT	CASSPLQGGNQPQHF
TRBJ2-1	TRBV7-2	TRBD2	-	TGTGCCAGCAGCTTAGGGACTAGCCTACATGAGCAGTTCTTC	CASSLGTSLHEQFF
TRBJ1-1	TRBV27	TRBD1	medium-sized	TGTGCCAGCAGTCCCAGGGACAGGGGGCTAATGAACACTGAAGCTTTCTTT	CASSPRDRGLMNTEAFF
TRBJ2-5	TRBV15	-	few	TGTGCCACCAGCAGAGATAAATCCGTCAGTTTCCAAGAGACCCAGTACTTC	CATSRDKSVSFQETQYF
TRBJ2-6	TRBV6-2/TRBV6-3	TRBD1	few	TGTGCCAGCAGTTACACAGGGGGCGACGGGGCCAACGTCCTGACTTTC	CASSYTGGDGANVLTF
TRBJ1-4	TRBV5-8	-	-	TGTGCCAGCAGCTTGCCGGGAGCCCTAACTAATGAAAAACTGTTTTTT	CASSLPGALTNEKLFF
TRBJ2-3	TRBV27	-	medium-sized	TGTGCCAGCAGTTTAATGAGCTCACCCCCAGGGGCGCAGTATTTT	CASSLMSSPPGAQYF
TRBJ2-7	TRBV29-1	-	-	TGCAGCGTAGACAGGGAGGAGCCCTACGAGCAGTACTTC	CSVDREEPYEQYF
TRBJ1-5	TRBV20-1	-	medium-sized	TGCAGTGCTAGTGAGGGCGTCGAAGGACAGCCCCAGCATTTT	CSASEGVEGQPQHF
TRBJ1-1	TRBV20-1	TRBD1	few	TGCAGTGCGAGAGGGACAGTGAACACTGAAGCTTTCTTT	CSARGTVNTEAFF
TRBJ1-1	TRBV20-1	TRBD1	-	TGCAGTGCTAGTACAGGGGAGACTGAAGCTTTCTTT	CSASTGETEAFF
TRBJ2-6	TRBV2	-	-	TGTGCCAGCAGTGAACTGGTGGGCAGGGCGAGCTCTGGGGCCAACGTCCTGACTTTC	CASSELVGRASSGANVLTF
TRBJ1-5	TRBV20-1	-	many	TGCAGTGCTAGAGACAGGGTGAAAAATCAGCCCCAGCATTTT	CSARDRVKNQPQHF
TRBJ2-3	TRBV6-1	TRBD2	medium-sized	TGTGCCACCTTTGGGAGGGAAGGACACACAGATACGCAGTATTTT	CATFGREGHTDTQYF
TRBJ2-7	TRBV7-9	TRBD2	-	TGTGCCAGCAAGCCTAGCGGAACCTACGAGCAGTACTTC	CASKPSGTYEQYF
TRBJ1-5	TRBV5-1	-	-	TGCGCCAGCAGCTTGGAGGCTGGTAGCAATCAGCCCCAGCATTTT	CASSLEAGSNQPQHF
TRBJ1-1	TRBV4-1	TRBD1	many	TGCGCCAGCAGCCTAAGCCCCCAGGGGGCAGTCACTGAAGCTTTCTTT	CASSLSPQGAVTEAFF
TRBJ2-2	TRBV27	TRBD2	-	TGTGCCAGCAGACTAGCGGGCCCCACCGGGGAGCTGTTTTTT	CASRLAGPTGELFF
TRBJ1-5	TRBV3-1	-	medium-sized	TGTGCCAGCAGCCAATCCTGGGGGGGGAACAATCAGCCCCAGCATTTT	CASSQSWGGNNQPQHF
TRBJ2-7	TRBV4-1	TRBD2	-	TGCGCCAGCAGCCAAGTAGCGGGACTTACCTACGAGCAGTACTTC	CASSQVAGLTYEQYF
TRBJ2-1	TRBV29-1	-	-	TGCAGCGTTGAAGGCGGGACCAGCGGGCGTGGTGAGCAGTTCTTC	CSVEGGTSGRGEQFF
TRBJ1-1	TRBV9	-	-	TGTGCCAGCAGCGTAGACGGTAACACTGAAGCTTTCTTT	CASSVDGNTEAFF